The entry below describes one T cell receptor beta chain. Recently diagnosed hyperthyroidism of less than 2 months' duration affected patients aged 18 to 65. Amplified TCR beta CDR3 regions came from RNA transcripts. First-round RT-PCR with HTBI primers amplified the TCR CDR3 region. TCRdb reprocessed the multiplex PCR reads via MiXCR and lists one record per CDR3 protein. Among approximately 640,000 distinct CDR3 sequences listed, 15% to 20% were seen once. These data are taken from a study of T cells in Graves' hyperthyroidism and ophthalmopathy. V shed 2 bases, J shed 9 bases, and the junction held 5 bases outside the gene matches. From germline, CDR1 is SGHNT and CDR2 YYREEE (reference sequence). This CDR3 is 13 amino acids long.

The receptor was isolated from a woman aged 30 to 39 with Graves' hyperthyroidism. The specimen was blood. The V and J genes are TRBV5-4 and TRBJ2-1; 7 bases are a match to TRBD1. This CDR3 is CASSLKGASEQFF. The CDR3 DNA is TGTGCCAGCAGCTTAAAGGGGGCAAGTGAGCAGTTCTTC.